This TCR beta chain comes out of a study of shared T cell receptors in the human thymus. Produced via immunoSEQ multiplex PCR; TCRdb's table is partial and in-frame only. Here the sample spans about 660,000 clones, roughly 90% being singletons. Germline loops: CDR1 MRHNA, CDR2 SNTAGT. The CDR3 has 16 residues. The same sample was also studied in work on human thymus T cells. That work states: Thymic material originated from resections removed in the course of corrective heart surgery. Unrelated individuals reportedly shared highly overlapping thymic TCR repertoires.

The material sequenced was thymocytes. This clonotype was sampled from a boy under three years old with a congenital heart defect. This chain uses TRBV6-4 with TRBJ2-1; 14 bases match TRBD2. In nucleotides, the CDR3 is TGTGCTAGTTATCGTAGGACTAGCGGGAGGAGGTATGAGCAGTTCTTC. Amino acid sequence: CASYRRTSGRRYEQFF.